These T cell receptor beta chains were read from a single sample in a study of shared clonotypes between healthy human individuals. TCRdb's table, derived via immunoSEQ multiplex PCR, lists solely in-frame clones and lacks some. The sample has 740,000 or so clones; 55% to 85% are singletons. The sample was memory CD4+ T cells sorted from blood. The receptors originated from a woman aged 25-40 years in good health. CDR3s include the opening cysteine and the closing phenylalanine or tryptophan. Fields, in order: D gene, clone size, V gene, J gene, CDR3 protein, CDR3 DNA. The D gene is left open where the match is weak. Clone sizes are given selectively: once, few, many, or a class where the clone is expanded.

d_gene: NA
abundance: NA
v_gene: TRBV7-6
j_gene: TRBJ2-2
CDR3aa: CASSPARAGELFF
CDR3nt: TGTGCCAGCAGCCCCGCCCGAGCCGGGGAGCTGTTTTTT

d_gene: NA
abundance: NA
v_gene: TRBV5-1
j_gene: TRBJ2-5
CDR3aa: CASSEGSLGTQYF
CDR3nt: TGCGCCAGCAGCGAGGGGAGCTTAGGGACCCAGTACTTC

d_gene: TRBD2
abundance: few
v_gene: TRBV11-3
j_gene: TRBJ2-1
CDR3aa: CASSFATSGSIEQFF
CDR3nt: TGTGCCAGCAGCTTTGCTACTAGCGGGAGTATTGAGCAGTTCTTC

d_gene: TRBD1
abundance: NA
v_gene: TRBV11-3
j_gene: TRBJ2-1
CDR3aa: CASSLDGGTGGYNEQFF
CDR3nt: TGTGCCAGCAGCTTAGATGGGGGGACAGGGGGATACAATGAGCAGTTCTTC

d_gene: NA
abundance: once
v_gene: TRBV30
j_gene: TRBJ2-5
CDR3aa: CAWRPGETQYF
CDR3nt: TGTGCCTGGAGACCTGGGGAAACCCAGTACTTC

d_gene: TRBD1
abundance: NA
v_gene: TRBV28
j_gene: TRBJ2-1
CDR3aa: CASSQQGQGLNEQFF
CDR3nt: TGTGCCAGCAGTCAGCAGGGACAGGGGCTCAATGAGCAGTTCTTC

d_gene: NA
abundance: NA
v_gene: TRBV4-1
j_gene: TRBJ1-4
CDR3aa: CASSQDMRRATSGKLFF
CDR3nt: TGCGCCAGCAGCCAAGATATGCGAAGGGCAACAAGCGGAAAACTGTTTTTT

d_gene: NA
abundance: NA
v_gene: TRBV4-1
j_gene: TRBJ1-1
CDR3aa: CASSQETSGVGTNTEAFF
CDR3nt: TGCGCCAGCAGCCAAGAAACCTCGGGGGTAGGGACGAACACTGAAGCTTTCTTT

d_gene: NA
abundance: NA
v_gene: TRBV19
j_gene: TRBJ1-3
CDR3aa: CASSIAAGFLDSSGNTIYF
CDR3nt: TGTGCCAGTAGTATTGCGGCAGGGTTCCTTGATTCGTCTGGAAACACCATATATTTT

d_gene: NA
abundance: NA
v_gene: TRBV12-5
j_gene: TRBJ2-2
CDR3aa: CASGSGAQGSGELFF
CDR3nt: TGTGCTAGTGGTTCGGGGGCGCAGGGTTCCGGGGAGCTGTTTTTT

d_gene: NA
abundance: once
v_gene: TRBV5-1
j_gene: TRBJ2-6
CDR3aa: CASTRDSGANVLTF
CDR3nt: TGCGCCAGCACCCGGGACTCTGGGGCCAACGTCCTGACTTTC

d_gene: NA
abundance: many
v_gene: TRBV4-1
j_gene: TRBJ1-5
CDR3aa: CASSPSFSRSNQPQHF
CDR3nt: TGCGCCAGCAGTCCAAGTTTTAGCAGGAGCAATCAGCCCCAGCATTTT

d_gene: TRBD1
abundance: NA
v_gene: TRBV18
j_gene: TRBJ1-3
CDR3aa: CASSPYHWDSDSGNTIYF
CDR3nt: TGTGCCAGCTCACCTTATCACTGGGACAGTGACTCTGGAAACACCATATATTTT

d_gene: NA
abundance: few
v_gene: TRBV18
j_gene: TRBJ2-7
CDR3aa: CASSPAAGAYEQYF
CDR3nt: TGTGCCAGCTCACCCGCGGCAGGAGCTTACGAGCAGTACTTC

d_gene: NA
abundance: once
v_gene: TRBV10-3
j_gene: TRBJ2-5
CDR3aa: CAISESTQAPETQYF
CDR3nt: TGTGCCATCAGTGAGTCGACTCAAGCGCCGGAGACCCAGTACTTC

d_gene: TRBD2
abundance: NA
v_gene: TRBV7-2
j_gene: TRBJ2-7
CDR3aa: CASSFLAGFSYEQYF
CDR3nt: TGTGCCAGCAGCTTCCTAGCGGGATTCTCCTACGAGCAGTACTTC

d_gene: NA
abundance: NA
v_gene: TRBV6-5
j_gene: TRBJ1-2
CDR3aa: CASRSPRELYGYTF
CDR3nt: TGTGCCAGCAGATCCCCTCGAGAACTCTATGGCTACACCTTC

d_gene: NA
abundance: NA
v_gene: TRBV27
j_gene: TRBJ1-4
CDR3aa: CASRLGGLVEKLFF
CDR3nt: TGTGCCAGCCGATTGGGGGGCTTGGTAGAAAAACTGTTTTTT

d_gene: NA
abundance: NA
v_gene: TRBV28
j_gene: TRBJ2-7
CDR3aa: CASSPLGGGVDYEQYF
CDR3nt: TGTGCCAGCAGTCCTCTGGGAGGCGGGGTTGACTACGAGCAGTACTTC

d_gene: TRBD1
abundance: NA
v_gene: TRBV29-1
j_gene: TRBJ1-2
CDR3aa: CSVDDRGKINYGYTF
CDR3nt: TGCAGCGTTGATGACAGGGGAAAAATAAACTATGGCTACACCTTC

d_gene: TRBD1
abundance: NA
v_gene: TRBV2
j_gene: TRBJ1-1
CDR3aa: CASRGQGNTEAFF
CDR3nt: TGTGCCAGCAGGGGACAGGGTAACACTGAAGCTTTCTTT

d_gene: NA
abundance: NA
v_gene: TRBV4-1
j_gene: TRBJ2-1
CDR3aa: CASSQGPAEAQFF
CDR3nt: TGCGCCAGCAGCCAGGGTCCCGCCGAGGCGCAGTTCTTC

d_gene: TRBD2
abundance: once
v_gene: TRBV7-8
j_gene: TRBJ2-7
CDR3aa: CASSLRSSGSKDEQYF
CDR3nt: TGTGCCAGCAGCTTACGGTCTAGCGGGAGTAAAGACGAGCAGTACTTC

d_gene: NA
abundance: NA
v_gene: TRBV5-1
j_gene: TRBJ1-5
CDR3aa: CASSPDGDQPQHF
CDR3nt: TGCGCCAGCAGCCCGGACGGAGATCAGCCCCAGCATTTT

d_gene: NA
abundance: NA
v_gene: TRBV7-9
j_gene: TRBJ1-2
CDR3aa: CASSPPDRVYGYTF
CDR3nt: TGTGCCAGCAGCCCCCCTGACCGAGTCTATGGCTACACCTTC

d_gene: NA
abundance: NA
v_gene: TRBV7-2
j_gene: TRBJ1-3
CDR3aa: CASRLNSGNTIYF
CDR3nt: TGTGCCAGCAGGCTTAACTCTGGAAACACCATATATTTT

d_gene: NA
abundance: once
v_gene: TRBV4-1
j_gene: TRBJ2-1
CDR3aa: CASSREHSSYNEQFF
CDR3nt: TGCGCCAGCAGCCGAGAGCACAGCTCCTACAATGAGCAGTTCTTC

d_gene: NA
abundance: NA
v_gene: TRBV14
j_gene: TRBJ2-7
CDR3aa: CASSQGSGHSYEQYF
CDR3nt: TGTGCCAGCAGCCAAGGGTCGGGGCACTCCTACGAGCAGTACTTC

d_gene: NA
abundance: NA
v_gene: TRBV29-1
j_gene: TRBJ1-1
CDR3aa: CSVVTWSENTEAFF
CDR3nt: TGCAGCGTTGTTACCTGGTCGGAGAACACTGAAGCTTTCTTT

d_gene: TRBD1
abundance: many
v_gene: TRBV4-2
j_gene: TRBJ1-3
CDR3aa: CASSPGTGGNTIYF
CDR3nt: TGTGCCAGCAGCCCAGGGACAGGAGGAAACACCATATATTTT

d_gene: TRBD2
abundance: NA
v_gene: TRBV4-1
j_gene: TRBJ2-5
CDR3aa: CASSYGGTSGSLSKETQYF
CDR3nt: TGCGCCAGCAGCTATGGAGGGACTAGCGGGAGTTTAAGCAAGGAGACCCAGTACTTC

d_gene: NA
abundance: NA
v_gene: TRBV5-1
j_gene: TRBJ1-4
CDR3aa: CASSLVDGDEKLFF
CDR3nt: TGCGCCAGCAGCTTGGTGGATGGGGATGAAAAACTGTTTTTT

d_gene: TRBD1
abundance: NA
v_gene: TRBV5-1
j_gene: TRBJ2-6
CDR3aa: CASSRTGVQPGANVLTF
CDR3nt: TGCGCCAGCAGCAGGACAGGGGTCCAACCTGGGGCCAACGTCCTGACTTTC

d_gene: NA
abundance: NA
v_gene: TRBV10-1
j_gene: TRBJ2-7
CDR3aa: CASSEQGRSYEQYF
CDR3nt: TGCGCCAGCAGTGAACAGGGGAGGTCCTACGAGCAGTACTTC

d_gene: NA
abundance: few
v_gene: TRBV9
j_gene: TRBJ2-1
CDR3aa: CASSPGGSYNEQFF
CDR3nt: TGTGCCAGCAGCCCCGGCGGGTCCTACAATGAGCAGTTCTTC

d_gene: NA
abundance: few
v_gene: TRBV25-1
j_gene: TRBJ2-3
CDR3aa: CASSLSGGADTQYF
CDR3nt: TGTGCCAGCAGTCTCTCCGGGGGAGCAGATACGCAGTATTTT

d_gene: TRBD1
abundance: few
v_gene: TRBV7-8
j_gene: TRBJ2-7
CDR3aa: CASSFPLYRQGRTYEQYF
CDR3nt: TGTGCCAGCAGCTTCCCACTTTACCGACAGGGGCGGACCTACGAGCAGTACTTC

d_gene: TRBD1
abundance: NA
v_gene: TRBV4-1
j_gene: TRBJ2-2
CDR3aa: CASSQNQGAGELFF
CDR3nt: TGCGCCAGCAGCCAAAACCAGGGGGCCGGGGAGCTGTTTTTT

d_gene: NA
abundance: NA
v_gene: TRBV25-1
j_gene: TRBJ1-4
CDR3aa: CASSDIAGLRNEKLFF
CDR3nt: TGTGCCAGCAGTGACATTGCGGGCCTCCGAAATGAAAAACTGTTTTTT

d_gene: TRBD1
abundance: once
v_gene: TRBV7-2
j_gene: TRBJ2-7
CDR3aa: CASSLWDRGSEQYF
CDR3nt: TGTGCCAGCAGCTTATGGGACAGGGGGTCCGAGCAGTACTTC

d_gene: TRBD1
abundance: NA
v_gene: TRBV18
j_gene: TRBJ2-3
CDR3aa: CASSPQTGATDTQYF
CDR3nt: TGTGCCAGCTCACCCCAGACAGGGGCCACAGATACGCAGTATTTT

d_gene: TRBD2
abundance: many
v_gene: TRBV10-2
j_gene: TRBJ2-1
CDR3aa: CASSLAGGPYNEQFF
CDR3nt: TGCGCCAGCAGCTTAGCGGGAGGGCCCTACAATGAGCAGTTCTTC

d_gene: NA
abundance: NA
v_gene: TRBV5-1
j_gene: TRBJ2-7
CDR3aa: CASSLGGGLAKYEQYF
CDR3nt: TGCGCCAGCAGCTTGGGAGGGGGGCTAGCTAAGTACGAGCAGTACTTC

d_gene: TRBD1
abundance: NA
v_gene: TRBV6-1
j_gene: TRBJ2-1
CDR3aa: CASITGVSGDEQFF
CDR3nt: TGTGCCAGCATCACAGGGGTGTCAGGCGATGAGCAGTTCTTC

d_gene: NA
abundance: few
v_gene: TRBV5-5
j_gene: TRBJ2-7
CDR3aa: CASSFLKTNYEQYF
CDR3nt: TGTGCCAGCAGCTTCCTGAAAACGAACTACGAGCAGTACTTC

d_gene: TRBD1
abundance: NA
v_gene: TRBV6-1
j_gene: TRBJ1-1
CDR3aa: CASSHRGNEAFF
CDR3nt: TGTGCCAGCAGCCACAGGGGAAATGAAGCTTTCTTT

d_gene: NA
abundance: NA
v_gene: TRBV6-5
j_gene: TRBJ2-5
CDR3aa: CASSYPRDAAGETQYF
CDR3nt: TGTGCCAGCAGTTATCCCCGGGACGCGGCGGGAGAGACCCAGTACTTC

d_gene: NA
abundance: NA
v_gene: TRBV6-5
j_gene: TRBJ2-7
CDR3aa: CASTRASGYEQYF
CDR3nt: TGTGCCAGCACGAGAGCATCAGGCTACGAGCAGTACTTC

d_gene: NA
abundance: NA
v_gene: TRBV30
j_gene: TRBJ1-5
CDR3aa: CAWSYRIGRNQPQHF
CDR3nt: TGTGCCTGGAGTTACAGGATCGGTCGCAATCAGCCCCAGCATTTT

d_gene: TRBD2
abundance: NA
v_gene: TRBV29-1
j_gene: TRBJ2-3
CDR3aa: CSVAGLAGRIHSTDTQYF
CDR3nt: TGCAGCGTTGCGGGACTAGCGGGTAGAATTCATAGCACAGATACGCAGTATTTT

d_gene: NA
abundance: NA
v_gene: TRBV2
j_gene: TRBJ1-5
CDR3aa: CASRPRVEQPQHF
CDR3nt: TGTGCCAGCAGACCCAGGGTTGAACAGCCCCAGCATTTT

d_gene: TRBD1
abundance: NA
v_gene: TRBV28
j_gene: TRBJ2-1
CDR3aa: CASSSTGEYNEQFF
CDR3nt: TGTGCCAGCAGTTCGACAGGGGAATACAATGAGCAGTTCTTC